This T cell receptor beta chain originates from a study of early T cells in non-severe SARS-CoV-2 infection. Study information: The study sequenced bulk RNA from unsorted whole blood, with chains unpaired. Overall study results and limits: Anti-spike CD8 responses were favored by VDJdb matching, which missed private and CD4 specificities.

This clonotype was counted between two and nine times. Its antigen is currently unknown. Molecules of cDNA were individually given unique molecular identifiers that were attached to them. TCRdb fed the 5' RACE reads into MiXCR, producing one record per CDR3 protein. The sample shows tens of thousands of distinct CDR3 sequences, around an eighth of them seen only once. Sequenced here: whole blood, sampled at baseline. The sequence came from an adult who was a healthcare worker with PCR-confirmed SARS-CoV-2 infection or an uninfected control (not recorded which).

CDR3 amino acids: CASSLQSEKLFF. Here the CDR3 DNA reads TGTGCCAGCAGCTTACAGAGCGAAAAACTGTTTTTT. The rearrangement joins TRBV11-2 to TRBJ1-4, with no clear D. V gave up 2 bases and J gave up 8 bases, with 6 bases separating them. The CDR3 totals 12 residues. Germline V gives CDR1 SGHAT, CDR2 FQNNGV.